This record covers a single TCR beta chain. The target antigen is unknown. The study ran its PCR with 60 Vbeta and 13 Jbeta primers. Per the original methods: Unique TCR beta chains totaled about 78 million in a later count, with around 10 million of them shared. Produced via immunoSEQ multiplex PCR; TCRdb's table is partial and in-frame only. Clone size and V and J calls were adopted from that table, with D and trimming inferred from the DNA. The table has 70,000 or so clones, roughly 78% seen once. V was clipped by 1 base and J by 5 bases, with 11 bases between them. Germline V lookup: CDR1 SGHTA, CDR2 FQGNSA. The CDR3 runs 14 residues. The data belong to a study of cytomegalovirus exposure and HLA in healthy donors. Background on the study: Early released data had tens of millions of unique TCRs, all coming from HLA-typed donors. Study results and limitations: TRBV6-2, TRBV6-3 and other indistinguishable V segments were excluded. The classifier reportedly diagnosed cytomegalovirus status with high sensitivity and specificity.

The chain has TRBV7-2 and TRBJ1-2, with D possibly TRBD1 on 6 matching bases. The material sequenced was PBMCs. This sequence originates from a man between 18 and 29 years old in good health and CMV-seronegative. The CDR3 region is CASSLGTVGYGYTF. The CDR3 DNA is TGTGCCAGCAGCTTAGGGACAGTAGGGTATGGCTACACCTTC.